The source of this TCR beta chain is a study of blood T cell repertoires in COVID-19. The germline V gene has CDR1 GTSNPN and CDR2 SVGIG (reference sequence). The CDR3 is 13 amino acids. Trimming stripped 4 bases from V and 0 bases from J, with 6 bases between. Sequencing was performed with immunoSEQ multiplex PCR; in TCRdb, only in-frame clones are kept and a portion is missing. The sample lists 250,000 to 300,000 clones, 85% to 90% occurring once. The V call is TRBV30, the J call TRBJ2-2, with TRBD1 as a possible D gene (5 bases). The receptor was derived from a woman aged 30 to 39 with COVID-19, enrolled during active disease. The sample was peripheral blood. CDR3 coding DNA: TGTGCCTGGACAGGGTCGAACACCGGGGAGCTGTTTTTT. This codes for CAWTGSNTGELFF. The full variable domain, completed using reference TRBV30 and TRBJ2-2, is SQTIHQWPATLVQPVGSPLSLECTVEGTSNPNLYWYRQAAGRGLQLLFYSVGIGQISSEVPQNLSASRPQDRQFILSSKKLLLSDSGFYLCAWTGSNTGELFFGEGSRLTVL.